This T cell receptor beta chain was retrieved from a study of OX40 agonist ivuxolimab in advanced cancers. Findings and limits, study-wide: In the 0.1 to 3.0 mg/kg range, CD4+ and CD8+ blood T cells had expanded clonally by week 6.

Baseline, cycle 4 day 1, and cycle 7 day 1 were the blood sampling points. Profiled with immunoSEQ multiplex PCR; TCRdb holds only in-frame clones, not every one. The data show 71,000 or so clones, approximately 86% seen once. CDR1 and CDR2 from the germline V gene are MGHRA and YSYEKL. Trimming cost V 2 bases and J 0 bases, with 12 bases left between them. The CDR3 is made up of 16 amino acids. In regard to this clone: Its specificity is unknown.

This TCR came from an adult with an advanced solid tumor such as melanoma, head and neck, liver or kidney cancer. The gene calls are TRBV4-1 and TRBJ2-3; no clear D gene. The specimen was CD4+ or CD8+ T cells sorted from blood, collected in a trial of the OX40 agonist ivuxolimab. CDR3 nucleotides: TGCGCCAGCAGCCAATACCCAACCCCTAGCACAGATACGCAGTATTTT. Encoded protein: CASSQYPTPSTDTQYF.